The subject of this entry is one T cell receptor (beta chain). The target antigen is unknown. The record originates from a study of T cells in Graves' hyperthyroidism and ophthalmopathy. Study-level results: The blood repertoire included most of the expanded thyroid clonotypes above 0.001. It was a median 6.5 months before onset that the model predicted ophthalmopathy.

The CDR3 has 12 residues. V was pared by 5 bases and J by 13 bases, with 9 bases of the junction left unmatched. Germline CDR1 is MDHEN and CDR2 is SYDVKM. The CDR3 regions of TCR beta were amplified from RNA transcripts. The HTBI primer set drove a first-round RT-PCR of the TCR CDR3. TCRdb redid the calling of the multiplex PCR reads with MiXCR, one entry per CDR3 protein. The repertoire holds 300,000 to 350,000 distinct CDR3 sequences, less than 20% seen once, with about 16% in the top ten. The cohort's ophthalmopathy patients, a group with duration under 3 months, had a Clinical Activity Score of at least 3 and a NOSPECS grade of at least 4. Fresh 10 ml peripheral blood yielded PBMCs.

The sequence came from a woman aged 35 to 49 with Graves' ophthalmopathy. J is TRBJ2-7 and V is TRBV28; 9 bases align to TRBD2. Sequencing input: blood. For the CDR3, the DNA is TGTGCCAGCAGTCCCTCCGGACTAGCGTTCTACTTC. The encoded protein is CASSPSGLAFYF. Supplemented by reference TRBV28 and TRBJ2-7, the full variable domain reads DVKVTQSSRYLVKRTGEKVFLECVQDMDHENMFWYRQDPGLGLRLIYFSYDVKMKEKGDIPEGYSVSREKKERFSLILESASTNQTSMYLCASSPSGLAFYFGPGTRLTVT.